This is a list of T cell receptor beta chains from one sample in a study of T cells in Graves' hyperthyroidism and ophthalmopathy. TCRdb called the multiplex PCR reads again in MiXCR, with one record for every CDR3 protein. The data hold more than 450,000 distinct CDR3 sequences, with 15% to 20% observed a single time. The sample consisted of blood. Receptor source: a man aged 35 to 55 with Graves' ophthalmopathy. CDR3s include the opening cysteine and the closing phenylalanine or tryptophan. D genes are given only for firm matches. The listing skips clone size in some rows; elsewhere it reads once, few, many or a size class.

size | J | D | V | DNA | CDR3
few | TRBJ2-5 | TRBD1 | TRBV5-1 | TGCGCCAGCAAACCACAGGGGAATGTTGGGGAGACCCAGTACTTC | CASKPQGNVGETQYF
NA | TRBJ2-2 | NA | TRBV6-2/TRBV6-3 | TGTGCCAGCGGTGTGACAGCGAACACCGGGGAGCTGTTTTTT | CASGVTANTGELFF
few | TRBJ2-1 | TRBD2 | TRBV20-1 | TGCAGTGCTAGAGATGTCGGAAGGACTAGAAACAATGAGCAGTTCTTC | CSARDVGRTRNNEQFF
few | TRBJ1-1 | NA | TRBV19 | TGTGCCAGTAGTATAGATGGAGGCGCTGAAGCTTTCTTT | CASSIDGGAEAFF
NA | TRBJ2-2 | TRBD2 | TRBV5-1 | TGCGCCAGCGGGAACGGCGGGAGAGGAACCGGGGAGCTGTTTTTT | CASGNGGRGTGELFF
NA | TRBJ2-4 | TRBD2 | TRBV15 | TGTGCCACCAGCACCGAACTAGCGGGAGGCTGGGGGGCCAAAAACATTCAGTACTTC | CATSTELAGGWGAKNIQYF
NA | TRBJ2-1 | TRBD2 | TRBV14 | TGTGCCAGCAGCCCCTTAGCGGGCCCTCGGTTCAATGAGCAGTTCTTC | CASSPLAGPRFNEQFF
many | TRBJ2-1 | TRBD2 | TRBV11-1 | TGTGCCAGCAGCTTGACGGGACAGGTGGCTAGCGGGAGTTCTGATGAGCAGTTCTTC | CASSLTGQVASGSSDEQFF
NA | TRBJ2-5 | NA | TRBV5-1 | TGCGCCAGCAGCTCCGCAGGCACCCAAGAGACCCAGTACTTC | CASSSAGTQETQYF
NA | TRBJ1-5 | TRBD1 | TRBV19 | TGTGCCAGTAGTTTCATCCGGGACAGGGGAAATCAGCCCCAGCATTTT | CASSFIRDRGNQPQHF
NA | TRBJ2-7 | NA | TRBV18 | TGTGCCAGCTCACCACCCAGTCACTCCTACGAGCAGTACTTC | CASSPPSHSYEQYF
once | TRBJ2-1 | NA | TRBV7-9 | TGTGCCAGCAGCTTTGCGGGGCATGAGCAGTTCTTC | CASSFAGHEQFF
many | TRBJ2-7 | NA | TRBV7-2 | TGTGCCAGCAGCTTCCCCGGGACACCCTACGAGCAGTACTTC | CASSFPGTPYEQYF
NA | TRBJ2-1 | NA | TRBV30 | TGTGCCTGGTCCTGGGGTGCGGGACTCAATTACAATGAGCAGTTCTTC | CAWSWGAGLNYNEQFF
NA | TRBJ2-4 | TRBD2 | TRBV18 | TGTGCCAGCTCACCCCCCGGGACTACATTAAACATTCAGTACTTC | CASSPPGTTLNIQYF
many | TRBJ2-7 | NA | TRBV3-1 | TGTGCCAGCAGCCGTCAGGTGAGCTCCTACGAGCAGTACTTC | CASSRQVSSYEQYF
NA | TRBJ2-1 | TRBD2 | TRBV29-1 | TGCAGCGGCAGGAAGATTCTAGCGGGGCCTTACAATGAGCAGTTCTTC | CSGRKILAGPYNEQFF
NA | TRBJ2-3 | NA | TRBV5-1 | TGCGCCAGCAGCTTGGGGGTGGGCTACACAGATACGCAGTATTTT | CASSLGVGYTDTQYF
NA | TRBJ2-7 | TRBD2 | TRBV3-1 | TGTGCCAGCAGCTGGCGGGGGGGGTCCTACGAGCAGTACTTC | CASSWRGGSYEQYF
few | TRBJ2-1 | NA | TRBV7-3 | TGTGCCAGCAGCTTACTCCAAGGGCCCTACAATGAGCAGTTCTTC | CASSLLQGPYNEQFF
many | TRBJ2-1 | TRBD1 | TRBV5-1 | TGCGCCAGCAGCCCGGGACAGGGCTTAGGCGAGCAGTTCTTC | CASSPGQGLGEQFF
many | TRBJ2-1 | TRBD2 | TRBV6-1 | TGTGCCAGCAGACCTAGGGGCGGGAGAGGCTACAATGAGCAGTTCTTC | CASRPRGGRGYNEQFF
many | TRBJ1-2 | NA | TRBV3-1 | TGTGCCAGCAGCCAAGATAGACGTTCTGGCTACACCTTC | CASSQDRRSGYTF
few | TRBJ1-5 | NA | TRBV5-8 | TGTGCCAGCAGCTTGGGAGGGGCAACCGATCAGCCCCAGCATTTT | CASSLGGATDQPQHF
NA | TRBJ2-4 | TRBD1 | TRBV7-9 | TGTGCCAGCAGCCCCAGAGGGACAGATCTAAACATTCAGTACTTC | CASSPRGTDLNIQYF
NA | TRBJ2-7 | TRBD1 | TRBV6-5 | TGTGCCAGCAGTTACCGAAAGGGGGCAGGTCTCCCCTACGAGCAGTACTTC | CASSYRKGAGLPYEQYF
NA | TRBJ2-3 | NA | TRBV7-3 | TGTGCCAGCAGCTTGACCCCGTGGGCAGATACGCAGTATTTT | CASSLTPWADTQYF
NA | TRBJ2-3 | TRBD2 | TRBV6-5 | TGTGCCAGCAGTTACTCCGGACTAGCCCCTCCGGGGGATACGCAGTATTTT | CASSYSGLAPPGDTQYF